This T cell receptor beta chain was sequenced in a study of regulatory T cells in long-lasting Graves disease. Study-level points and caveats: Patients with persistent disease showed a bias toward TRBV28, TRBJ1-2 and TRBJ2-5.

Libraries of TCR beta came from iRepertoire HTBI primers plus Arm-PCR of CDR3 regions. Using its own MiXCR run on the multiplex PCR reads, TCRdb lists one record per CDR3 protein. The table records hundreds of thousands of distinct CDR3 sequences, more than 15% of them present only once. Sample time point: newly diagnosed GD, antithyroid drugs for less than 3 months. From PBMCs, RNA was extracted and then used to make the TCR library. After removal of 4 bases from V and 0 bases from J, the junction contained 4 bases not matched to a gene. The CDR3 has 15 amino acids. Germline V gene data show CDR1 as SGHRS and CDR2 as YFSETQ. There are many counts of this clonotype. The antigen is not known. This sample also belongs to another study, concerning T cells in Graves' hyperthyroidism and ophthalmopathy.

The starting material was peripheral blood mononuclear cells (PBMCs), obtained at new diagnosis, from a patient treated with antithyroid drugs. The chain employs TRBV5-1 and TRBJ2-7, with 10 bases lining up with TRBD1. The receptor's source is a woman aged 40 to 65 with Graves disease. The chain's CDR3 is CASSLGTGVSYEQYF. The CDR3 nucleotides read TGCGCCAGCAGCCTCGGGACAGGGGTCTCCTACGAGCAGTACTTC.